The sequence of this T cell receptor beta chain was determined in a study of OX40 agonist ivuxolimab in advanced cancers. This CDR3 has 14 residues. Trimming took 0 bases from V and 9 from J; bases not matched to a gene: 0. Looked up from germline, CDR1 is SGDLS and CDR2 is YYNGEE. The protocol was immunoSEQ multiplex PCR, while the TCRdb copy is restricted to in-frame clones and leaves out a portion. This sample has about 13,000 clones, with around 69% found just once. The V gene is TRBV9, the J gene TRBJ1-6; 10 bases are a match to TRBD1. The source was CD4+ or CD8+ T cells sorted from blood, collected in a trial of the OX40 agonist ivuxolimab. This clonotype was sampled from an adult with an advanced solid tumor such as melanoma, head and neck, liver or kidney cancer. CDR3 region: CASSVGTGGSPLHF. CDR3 nucleotides: TGTGCCAGCAGCGTAGGGACAGGGGGTTCACCCCTCCACTTT.